These T cell receptor beta chains were read from a single sample in a study of blood T cell repertoires in COVID-19. Repertoires were generated with immunoSEQ multiplex PCR, while TCRdb's copy carries only in-frame clones and drops some. The data show under 200,000 clones, with under 85% seen just once and around 9.5% held by the top ten. The sample comprised peripheral blood. All receptors come from a woman at least 80 years old with acute or convalescent COVID-19. CDR3s include the opening cysteine and the closing phenylalanine or tryptophan. Only part of the rows carry a size: once, few, many, or a class if the clone is expanded.

j_call: TRBJ2-7; v_call: TRBV10-3; clone_size: NA; cdr3_length: 15; cdr3_aa: CAITPDRARSYEQYF
j_call: TRBJ1-1; v_call: TRBV7-3; clone_size: many; cdr3_length: 14; cdr3_aa: CASSPGTGGTEAFF
j_call: TRBJ1-6; v_call: TRBV2; clone_size: NA; cdr3_length: 15; cdr3_aa: CASSRTDWYNSPLHF
j_call: TRBJ2-2; v_call: TRBV5-6; clone_size: NA; cdr3_length: 15; cdr3_aa: CASSRGHTNTGELFF
j_call: TRBJ1-1; v_call: TRBV7-2; clone_size: NA; cdr3_length: 16; cdr3_aa: CASSSLGHSLNTEAFF
j_call: TRBJ2-7; v_call: TRBV6-2/TRBV6-3; clone_size: NA; cdr3_length: 16; cdr3_aa: CASSYSHPGSSYEQYF
j_call: TRBJ1-2; v_call: TRBV19; clone_size: NA; cdr3_length: 14; cdr3_aa: CASSFSGVNYGYTF
j_call: TRBJ2-1; v_call: TRBV15; clone_size: NA; cdr3_length: 15; cdr3_aa: CATSRERGGYNEQFF
j_call: TRBJ1-4; v_call: TRBV4-1; clone_size: NA; cdr3_length: 21; cdr3_aa: CASSQGYGRGQGLWTNEKLFF
j_call: TRBJ1-5; v_call: TRBV15; clone_size: NA; cdr3_length: 16; cdr3_aa: CATSRDRGPGNQPQHF
j_call: TRBJ2-1; v_call: TRBV2; clone_size: NA; cdr3_length: 14; cdr3_aa: CASSEVSSYNEQFF
j_call: TRBJ2-4; v_call: TRBV7-2; clone_size: NA; cdr3_length: 15; cdr3_aa: CASSSGWAGGNIQYF
j_call: TRBJ2-3; v_call: TRBV19; clone_size: NA; cdr3_length: 17; cdr3_aa: CAISSGLAGGSTDTQYF
j_call: TRBJ2-1; v_call: TRBV10-2; clone_size: NA; cdr3_length: 14; cdr3_aa: CASSAAGGYNEQFF
j_call: TRBJ2-5; v_call: TRBV5-6; clone_size: NA; cdr3_length: 17; cdr3_aa: CASSTPRPGQGKETQYF
j_call: TRBJ2-7; v_call: TRBV7-3; clone_size: few; cdr3_length: 15; cdr3_aa: CASSPGLAGPYEQYF
j_call: TRBJ1-5; v_call: TRBV19; clone_size: NA; cdr3_length: 15; cdr3_aa: CASTKWATGDQPQHF
j_call: TRBJ2-1; v_call: TRBV19; clone_size: NA; cdr3_length: 16; cdr3_aa: CASSPTGTGDTDEQFF
j_call: TRBJ1-6; v_call: TRBV3-1/TRBV3-2; clone_size: NA; cdr3_length: 15; cdr3_aa: CASTSGQGHNSPLHF
j_call: TRBJ1-2; v_call: TRBV6-5; clone_size: NA; cdr3_length: 14; cdr3_aa: CASSYSGTVDGYTF
j_call: TRBJ1-1; v_call: TRBV6-1; clone_size: NA; cdr3_length: 14; cdr3_aa: CASSESYRGTEAFF
j_call: TRBJ2-3; v_call: TRBV5-1; clone_size: NA; cdr3_length: 12; cdr3_aa: CASSFHTDTQYF
j_call: TRBJ2-5; v_call: TRBV12-5; clone_size: NA; cdr3_length: 16; cdr3_aa: CASEVRDRVRQETQYF
j_call: TRBJ1-5; v_call: TRBV5-6; clone_size: NA; cdr3_length: 15; cdr3_aa: CASSFGTGGNQPQHF
j_call: TRBJ2-1; v_call: TRBV18; clone_size: few; cdr3_length: 15; cdr3_aa: CASSPRDRGSDEQFF
j_call: TRBJ2-7; v_call: TRBV5-4; clone_size: NA; cdr3_length: 14; cdr3_aa: CASSLEWAGSEQYF
j_call: TRBJ2-7; v_call: TRBV12-5; clone_size: NA; cdr3_length: 14; cdr3_aa: CASGSRTGRAEQYF
j_call: TRBJ1-4; v_call: TRBV6-2/TRBV6-3; clone_size: NA; cdr3_length: 12; cdr3_aa: CASSHAFEKLFF
j_call: TRBJ1-4; v_call: TRBV5-6; clone_size: NA; cdr3_length: 13; cdr3_aa: CASTRSHNEKLFF
j_call: TRBJ1-6; v_call: TRBV20-1; clone_size: NA; cdr3_length: 15; cdr3_aa: CSASEQGAGNSPLHF
j_call: TRBJ2-2; v_call: TRBV7-7; clone_size: NA; cdr3_length: 15; cdr3_aa: CASSPRTGGTGELFF
j_call: TRBJ1-2; v_call: TRBV6-5; clone_size: NA; cdr3_length: 14; cdr3_aa: CASSYSRSFNGYTF
j_call: TRBJ1-1; v_call: TRBV13; clone_size: NA; cdr3_length: 13; cdr3_aa: CASSLTVNTEAFF
j_call: TRBJ1-1; v_call: TRBV2; clone_size: NA; cdr3_length: 14; cdr3_aa: CASSLQGAGTEAFF
j_call: TRBJ2-5; v_call: TRBV5-1; clone_size: NA; cdr3_length: 16; cdr3_aa: CASSPGGTSGAETQYF
j_call: TRBJ2-7; v_call: TRBV7-8; clone_size: NA; cdr3_length: 15; cdr3_aa: CASSLGGDSDYEQYF
j_call: TRBJ2-7; v_call: TRBV19; clone_size: once; cdr3_length: 12; cdr3_aa: CASAGSSYEQYF
j_call: TRBJ2-7; v_call: TRBV14; clone_size: NA; cdr3_length: 11; cdr3_aa: CASSQSYEQYF